This is a list of T cell receptor beta chains from one sample in a study of T cells after yellow fever vaccination. TCRdb re-called the 5' RACE reads with MiXCR, one entry per CDR3 protein. The sample has about 400,000 distinct CDR3 sequences, about 6.2% seen once. Source: PBMCs, taken 5 days after the yellow fever booster vaccination. The receptor set was obtained from a man aged 25-45 years who received the YFV17D yellow fever vaccine. The CDR3 runs from the conserved cysteine through the conserved F or W. The order of the fields is CDR3 DNA, CDR3 protein, V gene, clone size, J gene, D gene. A D gene is named only where the DNA matches it firmly. A row's size may be missing; if present it is once, few, many or a size class.

TGTGCCAGCAGTTCCCTGGGACTAGCGGGAGTCGCCGGGGAGCTGTTTTTT,CASSSLGLAGVAGELFF,TRBV6-5,-,TRBJ2-2,TRBD2
TGTGCCAGTTGGGGGCCTACTAGCGGGAGCTCGTTTTCCTACGAGCAGTACTTC,CASWGPTSGSSFSYEQYF,TRBV27,many,TRBJ2-7,TRBD2
TGCGCCAGCAGCCAGGACGTGACTAATAATTCACCCCTCCACTTT,CASSQDVTNNSPLHF,TRBV5-1,few,TRBJ1-6,-
TGTGCCACCACCGACGGGCTGCGCGAGCAGTACTTC,CATTDGLREQYF,TRBV2,few,TRBJ2-7,-
TGTGCCAGTAAGTCTCGAGGGAGGGGGAATGAGCAGTTCTTC,CASKSRGRGNEQFF,TRBV19,few,TRBJ2-1,-
TGCAGTGCTAGAGTACCCAGCGGGAGGGTGTACGAGCAGTACTTC,CSARVPSGRVYEQYF,TRBV20-1,many,TRBJ2-7,TRBD2
TGTGCCAGCAGCCACCCGGGACTAGGGGACCTAGGTGAGCAGTTCTTC,CASSHPGLGDLGEQFF,TRBV7-9,few,TRBJ2-1,TRBD2
TGCAGTGCTGTCGACAGGGTAAACACTGAAGCTTTCTTT,CSAVDRVNTEAFF,TRBV20-1,-,TRBJ1-1,TRBD1
TGCAGCGTTGTCCTCTCCAGCCGCGCCGGGATCTTC,CSVVLSSRAGIF,TRBV29-1,few,TRBJ2-1,-
TGCGCCAGCAGCTTGTCTTCCGGGGACAGGGGCATTCAGTACTTC,CASSLSSGDRGIQYF,TRBV5-1,many,TRBJ2-4,TRBD1
TGTGCCAGCAAGGGGTTCTCCTACAATGAGCAGTTCTTC,CASKGFSYNEQFF,TRBV27,few,TRBJ2-1,-
TGCAGTGCTAGCCGGGAGCAAGCCTACGAGCAGTACTTC,CSASREQAYEQYF,TRBV20-1,many,TRBJ2-7,-
TGTGCCAGCTCACCCGACATAAGCAATCAGCCCCAGCATTTT,CASSPDISNQPQHF,TRBV18,-,TRBJ1-5,-
TGTGCCAGCACCCTGAACACCAATAGCAATCAGCCCCAGCATTTT,CASTLNTNSNQPQHF,TRBV12-3/TRBV12-4,many,TRBJ1-5,-
TGTGCCAGCAGTTGGCTAGCGGGAGGTTCTAGCACAGATACGCAGTATTTT,CASSWLAGGSSTDTQYF,TRBV12-3/TRBV12-4,many,TRBJ2-3,TRBD2
TGTGCCAGCAGCTCCTATAGAGACACAGATACGCAGTATTTT,CASSSYRDTDTQYF,TRBV5-5,few,TRBJ2-3,-
TGTGCCAGCAGCTCCTTATACAGCACAGATACGCAGTATTTT,CASSSLYSTDTQYF,TRBV7-3,many,TRBJ2-3,-
TGTGCCAGCAGAAGTCCGGGACTAGCGGGAGCCGGGGAGCTGTTTTTT,CASRSPGLAGAGELFF,TRBV28,-,TRBJ2-2,TRBD2
TGTGCCAGCTCACCTAATACTGGAAACACCATATATTTT,CASSPNTGNTIYF,TRBV18,few,TRBJ1-3,-
TGTGCCAGTTCCCCGGGGTGGGCTGGAGAGCAGTACTTC,CASSPGWAGEQYF,TRBV6-5,many,TRBJ2-7,-
TGTGCCAGCGGGTCGGAATACGAGCAGTACTTC,CASGSEYEQYF,TRBV7-9,few,TRBJ2-7,-
TGTGCCAGCAGCTTAGTTCGCGGAAACAATCAGCCCCAGCATTTT,CASSLVRGNNQPQHF,TRBV7-2,many,TRBJ1-5,-
TGCAGCGTTGAAGGGAGGACGAACTACGAGCAGTACTTC,CSVEGRTNYEQYF,TRBV29-1,many,TRBJ2-7,-
TGCAGTGCTAGTAGTGGGATAGGTTACGAGCAGTACTTC,CSASSGIGYEQYF,TRBV20-1,-,TRBJ2-7,-
TGTGCCAGCAGTTCCGGGGAAAGGGTCTCTGGGGCCAACGTCCTGACTTTC,CASSSGERVSGANVLTF,TRBV6-5,few,TRBJ2-6,-
TGTGCCAGCATCGGACAGCCGAACACTGAAGCTTTCTTT,CASIGQPNTEAFF,TRBV25-1,few,TRBJ1-1,-